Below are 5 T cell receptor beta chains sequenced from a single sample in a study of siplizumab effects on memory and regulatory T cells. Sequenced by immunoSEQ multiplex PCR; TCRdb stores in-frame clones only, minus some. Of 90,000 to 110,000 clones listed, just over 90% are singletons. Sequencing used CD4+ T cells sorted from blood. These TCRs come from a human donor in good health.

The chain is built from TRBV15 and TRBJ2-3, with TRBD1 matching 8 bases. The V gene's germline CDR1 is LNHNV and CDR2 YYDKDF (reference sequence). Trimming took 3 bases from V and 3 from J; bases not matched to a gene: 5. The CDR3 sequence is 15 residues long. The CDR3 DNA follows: TGTGCCACCAGCAGGACAGGGGATCGGACAGATACGCAGTATTTT. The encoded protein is CATSRTGDRTDTQYF. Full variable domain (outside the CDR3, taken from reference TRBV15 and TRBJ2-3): DAMVIQNPRYQVTQFGKPVTLSCSQTLNHNVMYWYQQKSSQAPKLLFHYYDKDFNNEADTPDNFQSRRPNTSFCFLDIRSPGLGDTAMYLCATSRTGDRTDTQYFGPGTRLTVL.

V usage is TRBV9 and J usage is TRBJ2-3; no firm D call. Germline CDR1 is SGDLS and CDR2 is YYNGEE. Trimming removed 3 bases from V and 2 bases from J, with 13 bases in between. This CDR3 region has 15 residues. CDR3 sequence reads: CASSATPKNTDTQYF. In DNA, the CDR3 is TGTGCCAGCAGCGCTACACCCAAGAACACAGATACGCAGTATTTT.

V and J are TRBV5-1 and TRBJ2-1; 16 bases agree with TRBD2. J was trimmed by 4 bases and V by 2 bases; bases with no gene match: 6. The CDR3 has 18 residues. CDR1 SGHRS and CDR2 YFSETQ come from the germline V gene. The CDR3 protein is CASSFTGLAGGGYNEQFF. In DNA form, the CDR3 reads TGCGCCAGCAGCTTTACGGGACTAGCGGGAGGGGGATACAATGAGCAGTTCTTC.

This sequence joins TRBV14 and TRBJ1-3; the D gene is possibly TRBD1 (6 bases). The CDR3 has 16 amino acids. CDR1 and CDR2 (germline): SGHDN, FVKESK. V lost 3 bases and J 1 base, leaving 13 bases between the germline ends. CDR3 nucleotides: TGTGCCAGCAGCCAGGGGTCCGGACAGTCTGGAAACACCATATATTTT. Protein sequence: CASSQGSGQSGNTIYF.

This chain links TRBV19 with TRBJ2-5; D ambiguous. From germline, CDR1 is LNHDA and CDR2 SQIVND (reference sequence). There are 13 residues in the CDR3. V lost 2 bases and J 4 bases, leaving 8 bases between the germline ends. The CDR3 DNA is TGTGCCAGTAGTATATGGGCTGCAGAGACCCAGTACTTC. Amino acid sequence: CASSIWAAETQYF.